These T cell receptor beta chains were read from a single sample in a study of blood T cell repertoires in COVID-19. Repertoires were generated with immunoSEQ multiplex PCR, while TCRdb's copy carries only in-frame clones and drops some. This sample has over 300,000 clones, with around 83% found just once. The sample taken for sequencing was peripheral blood. The receptors here all came from a woman aged 45 to 65 with acute or convalescent COVID-19. CDR3s include the opening cysteine and the closing phenylalanine or tryptophan. The order of the fields is clone size, V gene, CDR3 protein. Clone sizes are given selectively: once, few, many, or a class where the clone is expanded.

>.|TRBV7-3
CASSPLAVDGDEQFF
>.|TRBV5-6
CASSLEQGNEKLFF
>.|TRBV6-1
CASSVQDREAGNTIYF
>.|TRBV2
CASSDVKGTEAFF
>.|TRBV2
CASSDSGGAGETQYF
>.|TRBV6-5
CASSYGQGTEAFF
>.|TRBV7-9
CASSLTGGQGPYEQYF
>.|TRBV30
CAWSNRGSWNTGELFF
>.|TRBV18
CASSPLNGGGETQYF
>once|TRBV15
CATSTGLAYYNEQFF
>.|TRBV4-2
CASSHDPRESPLHF
>.|TRBV6-1
CASSDPLGGNTIYF
>.|TRBV5-5
CASSLWAGDGNTIYF
>.|TRBV5-1
CASSWSGALDEKLFF